This T cell receptor beta chain was observed in a study of Graves' ophthalmopathy and Graves' hyperthyroidism. For repertoire sequencing, the TCR beta CDR3 regions were amplified from RNA transcripts. First-round RT-PCR with HTBI primers preceded a second-round multiplex PCR. TCRdb passed the multiplex PCR reads through MiXCR, listing each CDR3 protein once. The sample yields about 740,000 distinct CDR3 sequences, 40% seen once. Study results and limitations: Most thyroid clonotypes expanded beyond 0.001 frequency were also found in blood.

The junction had 4 bases not matched to a gene; V was cut back by 5 bases and J by 5 bases. The CDR3 has 13 amino acids. The V gene's germline CDR1 is KGHSY and CDR2 FQNENV. Notes on this clonotype: What it binds is unknown.

Sequencing was carried out using peripheral blood. This clonotype was obtained from an adult man with Graves' ophthalmopathy. This chain connects TRBV16 to TRBJ1-2; 8 bases align to TRBD1. The CDR3 coding sequence is TGTGCCAGCAGCAAACAGGGGGGATATGGCTACACCTTC. This sequence encodes CASSKQGGYGYTF.